This T cell receptor (beta chain) was obtained from a study of CD8 T cells in ankylosing spondylitis. The study, taken as a whole, reports: Reports say disease-linked clones showed up significantly more in matched ankylosing spondylitis synovial fluid. In reactive arthritis synovial fluid and blood, some motif variants had been reported before. Several highly homologous variants made up a TCR beta motif, and this motif appeared characteristic of ankylosing spondylitis blood.

This CDR3 is 14 amino acids long. The V and J ends lost 4 bases and 4 bases respectively, with 11 bases between them. Germline V gene data show CDR1 as SGHAT and CDR2 as FQNNGV. For this clonotype: As yet, its antigen is unknown.

Molecular-barcoded quantitative 5'-RACE produced these TCR beta libraries. Each CDR3 protein is one row after TCRdb ran MiXCR on the 5' RACE reads. In the table there are about 750,000 distinct CDR3 sequences, 15% to 20% of which are singletons. Sequenced: blood, either unsorted or a sorted T cell fraction (not recorded which). J is TRBJ2-1 and V is TRBV11-2; D unclear. The clonotype was recovered from a male donor with ankylosing spondylitis. The CDR3 region has the DNA TGTGCCAGCAGCTCACACTTGCAGTACAATGAGCAGTTCTTC. Protein product: CASSSHLQYNEQFF. Variable domain in full (rest from reference TRBV11-2 and TRBJ2-1): EAGVAQSPRYKIIEKRQSVAFWCNPISGHATLYWYQQILGQGPKLLIQFQNNGVVDDSQLPKDRFSAERLKGVDSTLKIQPAKLEDSAVYLCASSSHLQYNEQFFGPGTRLTVL.